This T cell receptor beta chain comes out of a study of human T cells and chemical hapten exposure. On this clonotype itself: The antigen remains undetermined.

TCRdb re-derived calls from the RACE reads in MiXCR, one entry per CDR3 protein. The table has roughly 100,000 distinct CDR3 sequences, 12% seen once. General study results and limits: Large CDR3 similarity clusters arose significantly more often from expanded TCRs than from controls.

The time point was: pre-sensitization, week 0. The treatment is: therapeutic diphenylcyclopropenone sensitization with weekly scalp DPC. Only after blood had been drawn was each patch test applied. Unfractionated whole blood was the source from which total RNA was extracted. The receptor's source is a woman aged 45-59 years with alopecia areata. Some clones in this sample may be carry-over from other donors' samples. The sequenced sample was whole blood, obtained in connection with sensitization to the hapten diphenylcyclopropenone (DPC).

The CDR3 region is CASSLAPQGPVSTDTQYF. The CDR3 DNA is TGCGCCAGCAGCTTGGCTCCTCAGGGGCCGGTGAGCACAGATACGCAGTATTTT. J is TRBJ2-3 and V is TRBV5-1, with D possibly being TRBD1 (6 bases). Trimming removed 0 bases from V and 0 bases from J, with 17 bases in between. This CDR3 has 18 amino acids. Germline-derived CDR1 and CDR2 are SGHRS and YFSETQ.